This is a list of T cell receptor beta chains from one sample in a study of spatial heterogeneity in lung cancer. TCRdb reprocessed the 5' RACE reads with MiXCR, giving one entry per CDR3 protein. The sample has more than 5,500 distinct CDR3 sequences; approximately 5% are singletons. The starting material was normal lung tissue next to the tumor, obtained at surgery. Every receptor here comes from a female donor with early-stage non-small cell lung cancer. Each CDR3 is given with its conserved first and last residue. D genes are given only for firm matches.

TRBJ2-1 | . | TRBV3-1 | CASTPIGGVGEQFF
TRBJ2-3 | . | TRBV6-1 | CASRVEGGQIGTDTQYF
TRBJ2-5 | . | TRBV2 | CASAKGWETQYF
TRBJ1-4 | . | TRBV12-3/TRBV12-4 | CASSPSPEKLFF
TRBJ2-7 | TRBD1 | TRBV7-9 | CATNGQGLYEQYF
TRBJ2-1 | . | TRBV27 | CASSLFRTNEQFF
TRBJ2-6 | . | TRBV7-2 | CASSLTWGSGANVLTF
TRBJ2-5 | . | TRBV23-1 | CAKFFGHQETQYF
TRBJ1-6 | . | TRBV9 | CASSVVPRLVQCYNSPLHF
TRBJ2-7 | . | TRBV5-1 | CASSLAGGTYEQYF
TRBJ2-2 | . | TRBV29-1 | CSVPPPGTNTGELFF
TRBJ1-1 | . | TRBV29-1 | CSVDEDNQMNTEAFF
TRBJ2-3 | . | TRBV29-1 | CSVEDTADTQYF
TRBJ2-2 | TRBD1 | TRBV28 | CASSSVGTGKYGELFF
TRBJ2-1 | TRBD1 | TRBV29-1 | CSVEGWDSQYNEQFF
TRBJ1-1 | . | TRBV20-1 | CSARGRNTEAFF
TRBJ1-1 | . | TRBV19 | CASSMRHANTEAFF
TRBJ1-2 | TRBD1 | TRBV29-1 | CSVEDDTTGTLGYTF
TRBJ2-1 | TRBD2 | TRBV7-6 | CASSPKNSGNEQFF
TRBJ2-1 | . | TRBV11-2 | CASSLGGSERYNEQFF
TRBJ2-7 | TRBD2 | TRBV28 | CASSPAFAVGGYEQYF
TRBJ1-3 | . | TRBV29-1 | CSVDSGSGGGNTIYF
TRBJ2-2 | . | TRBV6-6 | CASAPGLSNTGELFF
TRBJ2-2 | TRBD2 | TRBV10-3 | CAISSGTSGTGELFF
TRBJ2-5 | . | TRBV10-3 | CAISEGQETQYF
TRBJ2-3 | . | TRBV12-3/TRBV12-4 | CASKTDLNTDTQYF
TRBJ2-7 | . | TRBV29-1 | CSVEDQGFDEQYF
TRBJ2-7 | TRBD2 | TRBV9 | CASSVVSSGSTGEQYF
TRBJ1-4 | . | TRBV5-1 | CASSLKGGEKLFF
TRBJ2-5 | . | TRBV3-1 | CASSRQGIETQYF
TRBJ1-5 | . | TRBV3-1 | CASSQDVGGSQPQHF
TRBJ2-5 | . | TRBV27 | CASSSVEDQETQYF
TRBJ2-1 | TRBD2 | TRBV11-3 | CASSLAGGRSYNEQFF
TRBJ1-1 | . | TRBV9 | CASSPLGQGNTEAFF
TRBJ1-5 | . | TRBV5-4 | CASSLEPFSNQPQHF
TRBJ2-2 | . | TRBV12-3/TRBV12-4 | CASTPDQGYGELFF
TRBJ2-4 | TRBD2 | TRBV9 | CASSTGTSGSWSIQYF
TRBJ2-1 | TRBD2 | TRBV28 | CASSAGTSGRGAIEQFF
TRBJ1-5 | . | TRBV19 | CASSQGNLGNQPQHF
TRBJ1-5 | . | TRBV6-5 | CASSYSHRGNQPQHF
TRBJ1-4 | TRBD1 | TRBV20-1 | CSAPQGDNEKLFF
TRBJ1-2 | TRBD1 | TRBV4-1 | CASSQGGTVFNYGYTF
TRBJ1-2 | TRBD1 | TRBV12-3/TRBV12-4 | CASRPTGGGYTF
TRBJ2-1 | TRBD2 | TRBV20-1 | CSAIGGSAGNEQFF
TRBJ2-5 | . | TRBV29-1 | CSVVWGLETQYF
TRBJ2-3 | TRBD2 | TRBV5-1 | CASSETSAYTDTQYF
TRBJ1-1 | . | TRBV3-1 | CASSQDRGAGQAFF
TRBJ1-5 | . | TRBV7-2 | CASSPNSNQPQHF
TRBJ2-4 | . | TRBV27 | CASSRGREVAKNIQYF
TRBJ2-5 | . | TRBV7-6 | CASSWIQETQYF
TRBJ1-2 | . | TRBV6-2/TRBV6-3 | CASSYHLGERNYGYTF
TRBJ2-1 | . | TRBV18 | CASSPIEQQGSEQFF
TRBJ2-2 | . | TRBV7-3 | CASSFGAQAGTGELFF
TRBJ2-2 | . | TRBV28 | CASRMVGYTGELFF